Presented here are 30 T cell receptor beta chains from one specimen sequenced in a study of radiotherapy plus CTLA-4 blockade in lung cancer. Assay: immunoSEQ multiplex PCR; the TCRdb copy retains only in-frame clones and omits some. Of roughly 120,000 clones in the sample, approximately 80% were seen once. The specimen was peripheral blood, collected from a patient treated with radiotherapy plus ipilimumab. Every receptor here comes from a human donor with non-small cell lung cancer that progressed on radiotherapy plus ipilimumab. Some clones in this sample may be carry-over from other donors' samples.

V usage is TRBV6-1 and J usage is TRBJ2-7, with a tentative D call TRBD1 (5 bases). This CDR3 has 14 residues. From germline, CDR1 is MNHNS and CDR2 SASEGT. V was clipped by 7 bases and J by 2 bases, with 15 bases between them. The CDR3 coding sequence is TGTGCCAGCAAGCCTGGGGCCGGTACCTACGAGCAGTACTTC. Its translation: CASKPGAGTYEQYF.

Written as DNA, the CDR3 is TGTGCCAGCAGCAAATTAGCGGGGGCGAACACCGGGGAGCTGTTTTTT. This codes for CASSKLAGANTGELFF. This chain joins TRBV7-6 and TRBJ2-2; 9 nucleotides match TRBD2. CDR1 is SGHVS and CDR2 is FNYEAQ in the germline V gene. The CDR3 runs to 16 residues. The J segment lost 0 bases and the V segment lost 5 bases, leaving 4 bases of the junction unmatched.

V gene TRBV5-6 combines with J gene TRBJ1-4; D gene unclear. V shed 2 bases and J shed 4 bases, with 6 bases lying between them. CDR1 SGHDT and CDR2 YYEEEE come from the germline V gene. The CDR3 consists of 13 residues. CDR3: CASSFGYNEKLFF. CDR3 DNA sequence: TGTGCCAGCAGCTTCGGTTATAATGAAAAACTGTTTTTT.

This chain's CDR3 is CASSVDPSGDTDTQYF. The CDR3 coding sequence is TGTGCCAGCAGCGTTGATCCTAGCGGGGACACAGATACGCAGTATTTT. The V and J genes are TRBV9 and TRBJ2-3; the match to TRBD2 covers 9 bases. V lost 2 bases, J lost 2 bases, and 6 bases stayed unmatched. Germline V gives CDR1 SGDLS, CDR2 YYNGEE. CDR3 size: 16 residues.

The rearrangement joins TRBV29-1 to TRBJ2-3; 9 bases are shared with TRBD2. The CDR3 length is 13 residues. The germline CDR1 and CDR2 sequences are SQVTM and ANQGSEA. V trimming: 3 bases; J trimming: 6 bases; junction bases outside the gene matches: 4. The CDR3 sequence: CSVEGGGADTQYF. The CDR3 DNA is TGCAGCGTTGAGGGCGGGGGGGCTGATACGCAGTATTTT.

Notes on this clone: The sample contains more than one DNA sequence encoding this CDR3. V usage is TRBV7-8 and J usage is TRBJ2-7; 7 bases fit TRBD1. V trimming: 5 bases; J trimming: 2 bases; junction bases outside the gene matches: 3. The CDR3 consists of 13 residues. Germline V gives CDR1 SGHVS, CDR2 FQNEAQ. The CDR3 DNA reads TGTGCCAGCAGCCGGGACAGAGCCTACGAGCAGTACTTC. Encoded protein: CASSRDRAYEQYF. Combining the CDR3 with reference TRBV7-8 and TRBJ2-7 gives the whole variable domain GAGVSQSPRYKVAKRGQDVALRCDPISGHVSLFWYQQALGQGPEFLTYFQNEAQLDKSGLPSDRFFAERPEGSVSTLKIQRTQQEDSAVYLCASSRDRAYEQYFGPGTRLTVT.

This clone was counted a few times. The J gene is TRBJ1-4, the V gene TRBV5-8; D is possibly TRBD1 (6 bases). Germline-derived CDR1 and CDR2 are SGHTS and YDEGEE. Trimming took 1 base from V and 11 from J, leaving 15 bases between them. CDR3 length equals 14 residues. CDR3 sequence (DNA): TGTGCCAGCAGCTTGCAGGGGCTGACGCGGAAACTGTTTTTT. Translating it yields CASSLQGLTRKLFF.

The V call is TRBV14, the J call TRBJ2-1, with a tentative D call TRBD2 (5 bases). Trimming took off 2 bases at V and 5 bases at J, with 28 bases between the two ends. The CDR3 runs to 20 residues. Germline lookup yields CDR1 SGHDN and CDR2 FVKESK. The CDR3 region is CASSQPGKGGVGPFNNEQFF. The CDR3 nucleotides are TGTGCCAGCAGCCAACCCGGGAAGGGTGGGGTTGGACCCTTTAACAATGAGCAGTTCTTC.

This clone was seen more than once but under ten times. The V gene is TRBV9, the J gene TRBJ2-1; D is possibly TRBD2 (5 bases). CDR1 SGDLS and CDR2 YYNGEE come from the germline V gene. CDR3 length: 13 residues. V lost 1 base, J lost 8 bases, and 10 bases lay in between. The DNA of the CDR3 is TGTGCCAGCAGCGTACGGGGAGTGGATGAGCAGTTCTTC. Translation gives CASSVRGVDEQFF.

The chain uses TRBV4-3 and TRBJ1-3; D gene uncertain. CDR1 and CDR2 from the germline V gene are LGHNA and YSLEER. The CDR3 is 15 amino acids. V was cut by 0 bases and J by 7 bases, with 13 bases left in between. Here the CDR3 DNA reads TGCGCCAGCAGCCAAGAACCCGGCCTAGGTAACACCATATATTTT. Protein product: CASSQEPGLGNTIYF.

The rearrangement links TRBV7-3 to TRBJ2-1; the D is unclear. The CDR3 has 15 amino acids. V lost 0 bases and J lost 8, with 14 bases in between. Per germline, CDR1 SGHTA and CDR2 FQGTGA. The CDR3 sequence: CASSLTHSISDEQFF. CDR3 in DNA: TGTGCCAGCAGCTTAACCCATAGCATCAGTGATGAGCAGTTCTTC.

The CDR3 loop reads CASSLGNQPQHF. The CDR3 DNA is TGTGCCAGCAGCTTGGGGAATCAGCCCCAGCATTTT. The chain has TRBV7-9 and TRBJ1-5, with D unclear. V was trimmed by 3 bases and J by 4 bases, leaving 4 bases between them. Germline loops: CDR1 SEHNR, CDR2 FQNEAQ (reference sequence). The CDR3 sequence is 12 residues long.

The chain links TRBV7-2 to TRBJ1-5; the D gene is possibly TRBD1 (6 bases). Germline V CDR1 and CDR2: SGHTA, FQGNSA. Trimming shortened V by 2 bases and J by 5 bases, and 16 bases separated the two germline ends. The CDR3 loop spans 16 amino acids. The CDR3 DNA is TGTGCCAGCAGCTTACCCTTCGGGACACCAGATCAGCCCCAGCATTTT. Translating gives CASSLPFGTPDQPQHF.

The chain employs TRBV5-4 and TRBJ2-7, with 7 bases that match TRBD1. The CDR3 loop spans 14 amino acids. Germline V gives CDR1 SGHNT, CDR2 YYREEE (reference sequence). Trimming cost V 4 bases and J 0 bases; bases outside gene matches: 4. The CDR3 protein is CASSPTGSSYEQYF. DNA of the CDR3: TGTGCCAGCAGCCCGACAGGGAGCTCCTACGAGCAGTACTTC.

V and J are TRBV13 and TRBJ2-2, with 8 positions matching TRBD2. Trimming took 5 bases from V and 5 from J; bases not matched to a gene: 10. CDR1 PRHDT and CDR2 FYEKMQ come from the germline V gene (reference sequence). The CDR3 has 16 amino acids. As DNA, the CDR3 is TGTGCCAGCAGCCCCTTTCGGGGGGGCCGGACCGGGGAGCTGTTTTTT. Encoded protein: CASSPFRGGRTGELFF.

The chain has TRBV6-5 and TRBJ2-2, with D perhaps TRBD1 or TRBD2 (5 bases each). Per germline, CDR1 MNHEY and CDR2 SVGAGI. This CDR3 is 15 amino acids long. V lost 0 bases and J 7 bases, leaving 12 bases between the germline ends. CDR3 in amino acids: CASSYSGAAGGELFF. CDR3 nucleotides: TGTGCCAGCAGTTACTCAGGGGCCGCGGGCGGGGAGCTGTTTTTT.

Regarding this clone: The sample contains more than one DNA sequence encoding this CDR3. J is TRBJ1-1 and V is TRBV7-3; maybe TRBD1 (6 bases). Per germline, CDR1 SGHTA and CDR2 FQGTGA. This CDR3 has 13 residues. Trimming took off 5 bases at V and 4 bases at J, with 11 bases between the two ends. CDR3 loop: CASSGEGGTEAFF. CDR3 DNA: TGTGCCAGCAGCGGTGAAGGGGGCACTGAAGCTTTCTTT.

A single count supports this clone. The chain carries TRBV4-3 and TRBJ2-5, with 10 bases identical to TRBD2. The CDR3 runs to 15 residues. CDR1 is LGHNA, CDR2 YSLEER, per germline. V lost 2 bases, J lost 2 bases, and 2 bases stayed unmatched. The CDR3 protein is CASSQLAGDQETQYF. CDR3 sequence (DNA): TGCGCCAGCAGCCAACTAGCGGGGGATCAAGAGACCCAGTACTTC.

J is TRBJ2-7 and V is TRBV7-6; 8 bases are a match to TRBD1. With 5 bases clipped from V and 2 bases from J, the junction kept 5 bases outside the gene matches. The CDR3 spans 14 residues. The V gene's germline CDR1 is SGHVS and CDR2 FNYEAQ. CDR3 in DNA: TGTGCCAGCAGCAAAGGACAGGGAACCTACGAGCAGTACTTC. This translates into CASSKGQGTYEQYF.

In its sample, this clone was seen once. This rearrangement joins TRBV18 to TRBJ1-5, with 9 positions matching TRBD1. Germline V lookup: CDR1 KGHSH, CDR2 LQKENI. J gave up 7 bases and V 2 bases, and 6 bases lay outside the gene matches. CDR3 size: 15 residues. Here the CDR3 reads CASSPTGGRGQPQHF. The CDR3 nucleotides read TGTGCCAGCTCACCAACAGGGGGCAGGGGACAGCCCCAGCATTTT.

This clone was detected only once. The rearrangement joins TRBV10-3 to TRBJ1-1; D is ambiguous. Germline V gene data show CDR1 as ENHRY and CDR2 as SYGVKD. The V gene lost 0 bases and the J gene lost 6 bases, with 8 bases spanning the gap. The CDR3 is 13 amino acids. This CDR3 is CAISESSWSEAFF. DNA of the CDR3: TGTGCCATCAGTGAGTCGAGTTGGTCTGAAGCTTTCTTT.

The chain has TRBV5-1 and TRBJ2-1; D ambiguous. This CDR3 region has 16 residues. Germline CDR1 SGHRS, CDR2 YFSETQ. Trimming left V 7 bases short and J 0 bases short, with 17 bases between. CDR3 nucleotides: TGCGCCAGCGCAAACTTTGGGGTTAGCTCCTACAATGAGCAGTTCTTC. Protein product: CASANFGVSSYNEQFF.

CDR3 loop: CSVSHRVFHEQYF. DNA of the CDR3: TGCAGCGTGTCACACAGGGTCTTCCACGAGCAGTACTTC. V and J are TRBV29-1 and TRBJ2-7, with a tentative D call TRBD1 (6 bases). Germline CDR1 is SQVTM and CDR2 is ANQGSEA. Deletions cut 6 bases from V and 5 bases from J, with 17 bases between. The CDR3 covers 13 residues.

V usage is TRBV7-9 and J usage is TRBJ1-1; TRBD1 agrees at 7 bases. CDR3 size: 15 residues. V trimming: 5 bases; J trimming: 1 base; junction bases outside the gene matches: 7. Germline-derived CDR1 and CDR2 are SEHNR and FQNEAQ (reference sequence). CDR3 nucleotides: TGTGCCAGCAGCCCACCATACAGGGGGAACACTGAAGCTTTCTTT. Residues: CASSPPYRGNTEAFF.

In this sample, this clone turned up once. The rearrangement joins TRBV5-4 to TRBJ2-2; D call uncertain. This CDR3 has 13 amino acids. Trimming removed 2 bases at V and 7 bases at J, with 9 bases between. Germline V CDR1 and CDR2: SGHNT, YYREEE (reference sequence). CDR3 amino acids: CASSFLVYGELFF. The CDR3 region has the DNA TGTGCCAGCAGCTTCTTAGTTTACGGGGAGCTGTTTTTT. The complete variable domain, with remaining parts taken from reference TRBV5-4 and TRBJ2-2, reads ETGVTQSPTHLIKTRGQQVTLRCSSQSGHNTVSWYQQALGQGPQFIFQYYREEENGRGNFPPRFSGLQFPNYSSELNVNALELDDSALYLCASSFLVYGELFFGEGSRLTVL.

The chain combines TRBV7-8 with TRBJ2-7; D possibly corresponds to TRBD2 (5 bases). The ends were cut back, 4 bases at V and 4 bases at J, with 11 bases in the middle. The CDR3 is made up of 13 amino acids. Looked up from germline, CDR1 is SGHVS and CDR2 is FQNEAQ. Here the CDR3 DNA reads TGTGCCAGCAGCTACCTGACGGGATACGAGCAGTACTTC. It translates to CASSYLTGYEQYF.

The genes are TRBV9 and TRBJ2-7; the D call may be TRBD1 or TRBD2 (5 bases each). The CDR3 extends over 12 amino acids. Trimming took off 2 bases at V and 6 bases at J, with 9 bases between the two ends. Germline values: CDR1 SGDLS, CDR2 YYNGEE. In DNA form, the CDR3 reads TGTGCCAGCAGCGTGGGACGGGGCGAGCAGTACTTC. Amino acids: CASSVGRGEQYF.

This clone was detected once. CDR3 in DNA: TGCGCCAGCAAAACCACAGGTGACATGAACACTGAAGCTTTCTTT. This codes for CASKTTGDMNTEAFF. J is TRBJ1-1 and V is TRBV10-1; D possibly corresponds to TRBD1 (5 bases). Germline V gene lookup returns CDR1 WNHNN and CDR2 SYGVQD (reference sequence). There are 15 residues in the CDR3. Trimming cost V 7 bases and J 0 bases, with 15 bases left between them.

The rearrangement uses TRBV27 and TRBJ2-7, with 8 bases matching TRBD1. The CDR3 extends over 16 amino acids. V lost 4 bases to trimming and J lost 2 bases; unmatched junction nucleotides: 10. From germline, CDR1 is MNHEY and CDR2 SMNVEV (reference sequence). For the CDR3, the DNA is TGTGCCAGCAGTTCTCCCCAGGACAGGGCGCCCTACGAGCAGTACTTC. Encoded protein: CASSSPQDRAPYEQYF.

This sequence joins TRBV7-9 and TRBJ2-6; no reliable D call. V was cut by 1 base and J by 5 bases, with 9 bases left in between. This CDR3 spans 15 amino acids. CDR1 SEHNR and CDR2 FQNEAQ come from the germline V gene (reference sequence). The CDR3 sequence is CASSLEGSWANVLTF. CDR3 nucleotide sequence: TGTGCCAGCAGCTTAGAAGGCTCCTGGGCCAACGTCCTGACTTTC.